This TCR beta chain was identified in a study of blood T cell repertoires in COVID-19. Sequenced by immunoSEQ multiplex PCR; TCRdb stores in-frame clones only, minus some. The table lists around 280,000 clones, roughly 89% of them singletons. Adults between about 18 and 89 years of age took part from more than 20 US areas. The CDR3 contains 18 residues. The V gene's germline CDR1 is SGDLS and CDR2 YYNGEE. V lost 0 bases and J lost 2, with 18 bases in between. This clone was seen a single time. The specimen was PBMCs or T cells enriched from blood (not recorded which). The receptor was derived from a woman aged 18-30 years with acute COVID-19. The chain is built from TRBV9 and TRBJ2-1, with no clear D. CDR3: CASSVGLQVVGTYNEQFF. In DNA, the CDR3 is TGTGCCAGCAGCGTAGGATTGCAGGTGGTGGGCACCTACAATGAGCAGTTCTTC.